The entry below describes one TCR beta chain. The antigen this receptor binds is unknown. No clone much larger than this one lies a single base away; base qualities are absent. Counted from cysteine to phenylalanine, this CDR3 has 17 amino acids. The DNA shown is the 51-base CDR3, in frame from base 1. Trimming removed 5 bases from V and 1 base from J; the gene matches leave 11 bases unexplained. The germline V gene provides CDR1 SGHNT and CDR2 YENEEA. This sample is drawn from a study of low-dose radiotherapy and immunotherapy resistance in tumors (dated by TCRdb to 2022 to 2024). As for the study more broadly: In Cohort 1, 0.5 Gy per fraction was delivered every 2 weeks, and a total PTV dose of 6.5 Gy was prescribed. Cohort 2 received 1 Gy per fraction every two weeks, with a total of 13 Gy over 26 weeks. Patients were given nivolumab as a 240 mg flat dose every two weeks and ipilimumab at 1 mg/kg every six weeks, with both drugs delivered intravenously. Intravenous cyclophosphamide at 200 mg/m2 was administered every two weeks, one day ahead of each radiation and immunotherapy administration. Starting on cycle 1 day 1, patients took 300 mg of aspirin by mouth once a day for four cycles. No randomization into treatment groups was done for the people taking part in the trial. Eight patients were included in the translational analysis, namely three from the first dose cohort plus the first five from the second dose cohort.

Reads for this sample came from an Illumina HiSeq 2500. First-strand cDNA was synthesized using Superscript III and a set of TRAV- and TRBV-specific primers, so that both TCRalpha and TCRbeta chains were covered. A roughly 19-cycle PCR with Phusion amplified the TCRs, pairing a constant-region primer with the adapter that was attached to the V primers. The MessageAmp II aRNA Amplification Kit was used to amplify the isolated mRNA, with in vitro transcription run for approximately 15 hours at 37 degrees C. The Dynabeads mRNA DIRECT Purification Kit was used to isolate the mRNA for TCR sequencing. Indexed Illumina adapters were added in a second approximately 24-cycle Phusion PCR, and the resulting products were purified with AMPure XP beads. In the paper's pipeline: Custom Perl scripts were used to pool TCR sequences that encoded the same protein, to remove out-of-frame sequences, and to calculate the abundance of each clonotype. Any TCR sequence backed by just one read was left out of the analysis. Repertoire metrics included Shannon entropy, Gini index, clonality, richness, and frequency of TCRs shared between repertoires. TCRdb applied fastp at Q25 and MiXCR to the public reads, then kept only in-frame beta chains. Rows are unified per CDR3 protein, each entry keeping the most common DNA and genes. It is TCRdb's table, rather than the study itself, that gives the V and J calls and clone size. The sample table records under 75,000 distinct CDR3 sequences; 20% to 25% of these occur just once. The top ten constitute 6.5% to 7% of the sample.

The time point label here, explained by the study, means: after trial treatment. In light of the paper, this sample's treatment or condition label describes: LDRT plus nivolumab, ipilimumab, low-dose cyclophosphamide and aspirin (RACIN trial). Donors were enrolled in RACIN, a single-arm phase I dose-escalation trial in which nivolumab, ipilimumab, aspirin, low-dose cyclophosphamide and low-dose radiotherapy were combined. Patients with advanced, TIL-negative solid tumors were considered eligible. Material: PBMCs, obtained after low-dose radiotherapy plus immunotherapy. The chain links TRBV11-3 with TRBJ2-1; 7 central nucleotides agree with TRBD2. This receptor was identified in a male donor with prostate cancer. The DNA is TGTGCCAGCAGCCCCCGGGCGGTGCGGGAGTCCTACAATGAGCAGTTCTTC. It encodes CASSPRAVRESYNEQFF.